The rows below give T cell receptor beta chains drawn from one sample of a study of T cells in Graves' hyperthyroidism and ophthalmopathy. MiXCR was run by TCRdb on the multiplex PCR reads, yielding one entry per CDR3 protein. The sample has nearly 600,000 distinct CDR3 sequences, 11% to 15% seen once; the top ten hold about 7%. Sequencing was carried out using blood. These receptors came from a woman aged 18-35 years with Graves' ophthalmopathy. CDR3s include the opening cysteine and the closing phenylalanine or tryptophan. A D gene is named only where the DNA matches it firmly. Rows give clone size only sometimes, using once, few, many, or a class for an expanded clone.

>few|-|TRBV30|TRBJ2-3
TGTGCCTGGAGTCTTCCTGGCGGCTATACGCAGTATTTT
CAWSLPGGYTQYF
>few|-|TRBV5-6|TRBJ2-7
TGTGCCAGCAGCTGGGTGGGGGGCAACGAGCAGTACTTC
CASSWVGGNEQYF
>-|-|TRBV7-9|TRBJ1-5
TGTGCCAGCAGCCTCCCCCAAGTAGGACCGAACAATCAGCCCCAGCATTTT
CASSLPQVGPNNQPQHF
>many|TRBD1|TRBV29-1|TRBJ1-1
TGCAGCGTTGCACAGGGGACTGAAGCTTTCTTT
CSVAQGTEAFF
>few|TRBD2|TRBV14|TRBJ2-2
TGTGCCAGCAGCCAAGCGCTAGCGGCCTACACCGGGGAGCTGTTTTTT
CASSQALAAYTGELFF
>-|TRBD2|TRBV19|TRBJ2-1
TGTGCCAGTAGTATTTCGGCTAGCGGATACAATGAGCAGTTCTTC
CASSISASGYNEQFF
>few|TRBD1|TRBV28|TRBJ2-7
TGTGCCAGCAGTTTATATGCCCCGGGACAGCCGAGCTCCTACGAGCAGTACTTC
CASSLYAPGQPSSYEQYF
>many|-|TRBV10-1|TRBJ1-1
TGCGCCAGCATGGCGGAGGGGATGGGAGAAGCTTTCTTT
CASMAEGMGEAFF
>many|TRBD1|TRBV12-3/TRBV12-4|TRBJ1-5
TGTGCCAGCAGTTTATCGGGACAGGGTGCTCAGCCCCAGCATTTT
CASSLSGQGAQPQHF
>few|-|TRBV24-1|TRBJ2-2
TGTGCCACCAGTGATTGGAGGAACACCGGGGAGCTGTTTTTT
CATSDWRNTGELFF
>many|-|TRBV20-1|TRBJ2-7
TGCAGTGCTGCGGGTTGGCGGGAGCAGTACTTC
CSAAGWREQYF
>-|-|TRBV19|TRBJ1-5
TGTGCCAGTAGTTCCTATACAGGGCCCAGTCAGCCCCAGCATTTT
CASSSYTGPSQPQHF
>many|TRBD1|TRBV2|TRBJ2-7
TGTGCCAGCAGTGAAGAAGGGGGCTGGTCCTACGAGCAGTACTTC
CASSEEGGWSYEQYF
>many|-|TRBV2|TRBJ1-4
TGTGCCAGCAGATCGACAGTGTCTGAAAAACTGTTTTTT
CASRSTVSEKLFF
>-|-|TRBV6-1|TRBJ2-5
TGTGCCAGCTGGGGAATGGACTCCAGCCAAGAGACCCAGTACTTC
CASWGMDSSQETQYF
>many|TRBD1|TRBV4-2|TRBJ1-1
TGTGCCAGCAGCCAAGCCGTGGGGACAGGGAACACTGAAGCTTTCTTT
CASSQAVGTGNTEAFF
>-|TRBD1|TRBV6-2/TRBV6-3|TRBJ2-7
TGTGCCAGCAGTTGGGACAGGGCCTACGAGAAGTACTTC
CASSWDRAYEKYF
>many|TRBD1|TRBV12-3/TRBV12-4|TRBJ1-5
TGTGCCAGTGGCAGATCGAGGGGGCCGGATCAGCCCCAGCATTTT
CASGRSRGPDQPQHF
>many|-|TRBV6-1|TRBJ2-4
TGTGCCAGCAGCTTAGGGATAGCCAAAAACATTCAGTACTTC
CASSLGIAKNIQYF
>many|-|TRBV6-2/TRBV6-3|TRBJ2-1
TGTGCCAGCAGTAAACGGCCGGGACTGCGGAACAATGAGCAGTTCTTC
CASSKRPGLRNNEQFF
>many|TRBD2|TRBV5-8|TRBJ2-3
TGTGCCAGCAGCTTGGATTGGGGAGCGGGAGGGCCGGCCGATACGCAGTATTTT
CASSLDWGAGGPADTQYF
>once|TRBD1|TRBV9|TRBJ2-6
TGTGCCAGCAGGGACAGGGCAACTGGGGCCAACGTCCTGACTTTC
CASRDRATGANVLTF
>many|TRBD1|TRBV30|TRBJ1-2
TGTGCCTGGAGTGCGGGACAGGGCTATGGCTACACCTTC
CAWSAGQGYGYTF
>many|-|TRBV27|TRBJ1-2
TGTGCCAGCAGTTTATCCCGAGGGATGGATGGCTACACCTTC
CASSLSRGMDGYTF
>many|-|TRBV20-1|TRBJ1-5
TGCAGTGCTAGGTGGCAGAGCAATCAGCCCCAGCATTTT
CSARWQSNQPQHF
>-|-|TRBV4-1|TRBJ1-5
TGCGCCAGCTCCCCCTCGACGTTAAGGAACAATCAGCCCCAGCATTTT
CASSPSTLRNNQPQHF